A single sample gave rise to the 27 T cell receptor gamma chains below, sequenced in a study of gamma-delta T cells after stem cell transplantation listed by TCRdb under 2016. The method was RT-PCR. Sequencing was performed on an Illumina MiSeq. In TCRdb, clones were called once more from the public reads by CATT, and rows of identical DNA were later combined. The sample yields around 5,000 gamma-chain clones; 15% to 20% were counted once. The top ten constitute approximately 3.5% of the sample. Sequencing used gamma-delta T cells. Every receptor here comes from a human donor. It is not recorded whose cells these are; they may come from a transplant donor.

The chain joins TRGV4 to TRGJ1 or TRGJ2. Germline trimming cut 0 bases from V and 9 bases from J; bases unmatched to any gene: 11. The CDR3 has 14 residues. Germline loops: CDR1 EGSTGY, CDR2 YDSYTSSV. CDR3 nucleotide sequence: TGTGCCACCTGGGATGGGTCGTTTCCATTTAAGAAACTCTTT. This sequence encodes CATWDGSFPFKKLF.

The rearrangement joins TRGV8 to TRGJ1 or TRGJ2. The trim removed 4 bases at V and 10 bases at J, leaving 10 bases unmatched. In germline, CDR1 is VENAVY, CDR2 YDSYNSRV. The CDR3 spans 12 residues. CDR3 DNA sequence: TGTGCCACCTGGGACGAGGAGTGGAAGAAACTCTTT. Amino acids: CATWDEEWKKLF.

The genes are TRGV3 and TRGJP2. This CDR3 is built from 15 residues. Per the germline V gene, CDR1 is VTNTFY and CDR2 is YDVSTARD (reference sequence). V gave up 0 bases and J gave up 6 bases; unmatched junction bases: 7. CDR3 nucleotides: TGTGCCACCTGGGACAGGCCGTTAGGTGATTGGATCAAGACGTTT. Encoded protein: CATWDRPLGDWIKTF.

The table lists this clone with a few counts. The J gene is TRGJ1 or TRGJ2, the V gene TRGV2. The V gene end was trimmed by 3 bases and the J gene end by 12 bases; junction bases not matched to a gene: 11. This CDR3 has 12 amino acids. Per germline, CDR1 EGSNGY and CDR2 YDSYNSKV. The CDR3 protein is CATWDPDGGKLF. The CDR3 DNA reads as TGTGCCACCTGGGACCCAGATGGGGGGAAACTCTTT.

The V call is TRGV8, the J call TRGJP2. The CDR3 totals 13 residues. V gave up 2 bases and J gave up 6 bases; unmatched junction bases: 3. Per the germline V gene, CDR1 is VENAVY and CDR2 is YDSYNSRV. CDR3 loop: CATWDKGDWIKTF. The CDR3 nucleotides are TGTGCCACCTGGGATAAGGGTGATTGGATCAAGACGTTT.

A few counts support this clone. The genes are TRGV5 and TRGJP. After removal of 0 bases from V and 7 bases from J, the junction contained 6 bases not matched to a gene. The CDR3 sequence is 17 residues long. The V gene's germline CDR1 is VINAFY and CDR2 YDVSNSKD. The CDR3 region has the DNA TGTGCCACCTGGGACAGGCCGTGGGAGTTGGGCAAAAAAATCAAGGTATTT. Amino acids: CATWDRPWELGKKIKVF.

This clone was counted a few times. The gene calls are TRGV5 and TRGJ1 or TRGJ2. CDR3 length equals 12 residues. Unmatched junction bases numbered 9, after V lost 6 bases and J lost 7 bases. Germline-derived CDR1 and CDR2 are VINAFY and YDVSNSKD. CDR3 nucleotide sequence: TGTGCCACCTGGCCCCCAACGTATAAGAAACTCTTT. Translation: CATWPPTYKKLF.

In its sample, this clone is medium-sized. Other DNA sequences in the sample encode the same CDR3. The chain employs TRGV2 and TRGJ1 or TRGJ2. Per germline, CDR1 EGSNGY and CDR2 YDSYNSKV. Germline trimming cut 1 base from V and 7 bases from J; bases unmatched to any gene: 1. The CDR3 totals 11 residues. CDR3 region: CATWDGYKKLF. CDR3 DNA sequence: TGTGCCACCTGGGACGGCTATAAGAAACTCTTT.

Remarks on this clone: Possible read error: a much larger clone is one base away. This rearrangement joins TRGV8 to TRGJ1 or TRGJ2. This CDR3 comprises 11 residues. V trimming: 4 bases; J trimming: 4 bases; junction bases outside the gene matches: 1. Germline assignment: CDR1 VENAVY and CDR2 YDSYNSRV. CDR3 protein: CATWEYYKKLF. DNA of the CDR3: TGTGCCACCTGGGAGTATTATAAGAAACTCTTT.

Only a few counts were recorded for this clone. The chain combines TRGV4 with TRGJ1 or TRGJ2. This CDR3 has 14 residues. J was trimmed by 3 bases and V by 1 base; bases with no gene match: 6. Germline lookup yields CDR1 EGSTGY and CDR2 YDSYTSSV. In DNA form, the CDR3 reads TGTGCCACCTGGGATGGAATGGGTTATTATAAGAAACTCTTT. Its translation: CATWDGMGYYKKLF.

A few counts support this clone. The rearrangement links TRGV3 to TRGJP2. Per germline, CDR1 VTNTFY and CDR2 YDVSTARD (reference sequence). CDR3 size: 17 residues. V lost 0 bases and J lost 3; bases outside the gene matches: 10. CDR3 sequence reads: CATWDRRPGRSDWIKTF. In DNA, the CDR3 is TGTGCCACCTGGGACAGGCGGCCGGGCCGTAGTGATTGGATCAAGACGTTT.

This clone was seen a few times. The chain recombines TRGV4 with TRGJ1 or TRGJ2. J lost 3 bases, V lost 0 bases, and 8 bases had no gene match. CDR1 and CDR2 from the germline V gene are EGSTGY and YDSYTSSV. CDR3 length equals 15 residues. The CDR3 reads CATWDGPGFYYKKLF. The CDR3 DNA follows: TGTGCCACCTGGGATGGGCCCGGATTTTATTATAAGAAACTCTTT.

As to this clone: Mismatch with germline at one junction end may stem from a read error. This chain uses TRGV8 with TRGJP1. Germline loops: CDR1 VENAVY, CDR2 YDSYNSRV. There are 14 residues in the CDR3. The CDR3 coding sequence is TGTGCCACCTGGGATTATACAACTGGTTGGTTCAAGATATTT. It codes for CATWDYTTGWFKIF.

The chain combines TRGV9 with TRGJ1 or TRGJ2. Germline assignment: CDR1 GITISATS and CDR2 ISYDGTV (reference sequence). The trim removed 4 bases at V and 3 bases at J, leaving 9 bases unmatched. This CDR3 has 14 amino acids. CDR3 DNA sequence: TGTGCCTTGTGGGACCGTCCAGTTTATTATAAGAAACTCTTT. As protein: CALWDRPVYYKKLF.

In the case of this clone: The sample holds other DNA sequences that translate to the same CDR3. The chain couples TRGV4 to TRGJ1 or TRGJ2. Losses at the gene ends were 1 base for V and 3 bases for J; bases not matched to a gene: 3. Germline V gene lookup returns CDR1 EGSTGY and CDR2 YDSYTSSV. The CDR3 is 13 residues long. This CDR3 is CATWDGGYYKKLF. The CDR3 bases are TGTGCCACCTGGGATGGAGGTTATTATAAGAAACTCTTT.

The chain employs TRGV9 and TRGJP. This CDR3 has 17 amino acids. V gave up 5 bases and J gave up 3 bases; unmatched junction bases: 7. Germline V gene lookup returns CDR1 GITISATS and CDR2 ISYDGTV (reference sequence). The CDR3, as DNA: TGTGCCTTGTGGGTCCTACAGCAAGAGTTGGGCAAAAAAATCAAGGTATTT. Amino acids: CALWVLQQELGKKIKVF.

The J gene is TRGJ1 or TRGJ2, the V gene TRGV5. The germline V gene has CDR1 VINAFY and CDR2 YDVSNSKD. There are 13 residues in the CDR3. The V gene end was trimmed by 0 bases and the J gene end by 5 bases; junction bases not matched to a gene: 4. This CDR3 reads CATWDRLNYKKLF. In DNA form, the CDR3 reads TGTGCCACCTGGGACAGGCTAAATTATAAGAAACTCTTT.

A remark on this clone: An end of the junction does not agree with germline; a read error may underlie this. The chain is built from TRGV9 and TRGJP. Per germline, CDR1 GITISATS and CDR2 ISYDGTV (reference sequence). This CDR3 is 14 amino acids long. CDR3 protein: CALWGKLGKKNKVF. The CDR3 DNA is TGTGCCTTGTGGGGGAAGTTGGGCAAAAAAAACAAGGTATTT.

The V gene is TRGV5, the J gene TRGJ1 or TRGJ2. Trimming at V came to 0 bases and at J to 5 bases, leaving 4 bases not matched to a gene. The CDR3 covers 13 residues. CDR1 is VINAFY, CDR2 YDVSNSKD, per germline. CDR3 nucleotides: TGTGCCACCTGGGACAGGCAGAATTATAAGAAACTCTTT. It is translated as CATWDRQNYKKLF.

This clone was seen a few times. A read error is possible here, since a much larger clone lies one base away. The identical CDR3 is also encoded by other nucleotide sequences in the sample. The V gene is TRGV4, the J gene TRGJ1 or TRGJ2. The germline CDR1 and CDR2 sequences are EGSTGY and YDSYTSSV. V dropped 2 bases and J dropped 0; count of bases not matched to a gene: 1. The CDR3 has 13 residues. The CDR3 region has the DNA TGTGCCACCTGGGATGTGAATTATTATAAGAAACTCTTT. This encodes CATWDVNYYKKLF.

This chain joins TRGV5 and TRGJ1 or TRGJ2. J gave up 3 bases and V 0 bases, and 11 bases lay outside the gene matches. In germline, CDR1 is VINAFY, CDR2 YDVSNSKD. This CDR3 is built from 16 residues. The DNA of the CDR3 is TGTGCCACCTGGGACAGGCAGGCCCGGTTTTATTATAAGAAACTCTTT. Protein sequence: CATWDRQARFYYKKLF.

As to this clone: This sequence may be a read error, since a much larger clone differs from it by one base. Other DNA sequences in this sample translate to the same CDR3. The J gene is TRGJ1 or TRGJ2, the V gene TRGV9. Germline values: CDR1 GITISATS, CDR2 ISYDGTV (reference sequence). V gave up 3 bases and J gave up 7 bases; unmatched junction bases: 3. The CDR3 has 11 residues. The CDR3 coding sequence is TGTGCCTTGTGGGAGTACTATAAGAAACTCTTT. It codes for CALWEYYKKLF.

This chain joins TRGV3 and TRGJ1 or TRGJ2. Per the germline V gene, CDR1 is VTNTFY and CDR2 is YDVSTARD (reference sequence). Trimming at V came to 1 base and at J to 3 bases, leaving 12 bases not matched to a gene. The CDR3 loop spans 16 amino acids. The CDR3 region has the DNA TGTGCCACCTGGGACAGCCCACGGACCCCTTATTATAAGAAACTCTTT. This sequence encodes CATWDSPRTPYYKKLF.

Note on this clone: The junction does not match germline at one end; this may be a read error. This chain uses TRGV9 with TRGJ1 or TRGJ2. Germline V gene lookup returns CDR1 GITISATS and CDR2 ISYDGTV (reference sequence). The CDR3 extends over 14 amino acids. The CDR3 DNA follows: TGTGCCTTGTGGGAGGGTCCCTGTTATTCTAAGAAACTCTTT. It codes for CALWEGPCYSKKLF.

This clone has more than one count but fewer than ten. The chain recombines TRGV9 with TRGJP. The V and J ends lost 5 bases and 8 bases, in that order; junction bases with no gene match: 3. The CDR3 extends over 14 amino acids. Germline CDR1 and CDR2: GITISATS and ISYDGTV (reference sequence). CDR3 bases: TGTGCCTTGTGGGGGAAGTTGGGCAAAAAAATCAAGGTATTT. This encodes CALWGKLGKKIKVF.

This clone was seen a handful of times. The gene calls are TRGV2 and TRGJP1. Per germline, CDR1 EGSNGY and CDR2 YDSYNSKV. The CDR3 runs 12 residues. Trimming took 8 bases from V and 1 from J; bases not matched to a gene: 1. CDR3 bases: TGTGCCACCTTTACCACTGGTTGGTTCAAGATATTT. This encodes CATFTTGWFKIF.

The chain is built from TRGV3 and TRGJ1 or TRGJ2. Trimming at V came to 2 bases and at J to 8 bases, leaving 9 bases not matched to a gene. This CDR3 is 13 amino acids long. Germline CDR1 is VTNTFY and CDR2 is YDVSTARD (reference sequence). The CDR3 DNA is TGTGCCACCTGGGACAATACTAAGGATAAGAAACTCTTT. Its protein product is CATWDNTKDKKLF.